This T cell receptor (beta chain) was profiled in a study of neoadjuvant anti-PD-1 for oral cavity cancer. Survey sequencing of tumors mostly used about 4.8 ug DNA, two replicates. Using immunoSEQ multiplex PCR, the repertoire was profiled, and TCRdb retains in-frame clones only, with some absent. Of tens of thousands of clones listed, 35% to 40% are singletons. Of note for this clone: The target antigen is unknown.

Study conclusions and caveats: TCR analyses covered only a few patients per response group.

Time point defined: after neoadjuvant nivolumab, at surgical resection. Patients had newly diagnosed, untreated stage II-IVA oral cavity squamous cell carcinoma. V was clipped by 8 bases and J by 4 bases, with 6 bases between them. The CDR3 runs 11 residues. Germline V CDR1 and CDR2: SNHLY, FYNNEI. This sequence originates from a person aged 35-79 years with oral cavity squamous cell carcinoma. The input for sequencing was tumor tissue, taken after nivolumab (anti-PD-1) treatment. This chain links TRBV2 with TRBJ2-1, with TRBD2 as a possible D gene (6 bases). The DNA of the CDR3 is TGTGCCAGCGCGGGGTACAATGAGCAGTTCTTC. As protein: CASAGYNEQFF.